This T cell receptor (beta chain) was sequenced during a study of cytomegalovirus exposure and HLA in healthy donors. Broader study findings: The likely explanation for a cluster of highly shared sequence variants was sequencing artifact. Previously analyzed data showed that most TCR beta V segments were productive at a frequency of about 87% or about 30%.

Losses at the gene ends were 3 bases for V and 9 bases for J; bases not matched to a gene: 8. The CDR3 sequence is 14 residues long. Per the germline V gene, CDR1 is WSHSY and CDR2 is SAAADI. This cohort consisted of healthy bone marrow donors. With regard to this clone: Its specificity is unknown.

The PCR made use of 60 Vbeta and 13 Jbeta primers. Produced via immunoSEQ multiplex PCR; TCRdb's table is partial and in-frame only. The sample includes around 95,000 clones, around 74% of them seen just once. This sequence joins TRBV10-2 and TRBJ2-1; 7 bases align to TRBD2. The source material was PBMCs. This TCR was sampled from a male donor in good health and CMV-seronegative. The CDR3 bases are TGCGCCAGCAGTGATCGGGACTACCTGCTTGAGCAGTTCTTC. Translated, it gives CASSDRDYLLEQFF.